What follows are 4 T cell receptor beta chains derived from one specimen sequenced in a study of patients and donors after allogeneic stem cell transplantation. TCRdb processed the RT-PCR reads anew with MiXCR; each CDR3 protein has one entry. The data hold 400,000 to 450,000 distinct CDR3 sequences, with about a sixth observed a single time. The specimen sequenced was blood, either unsorted or a sorted T cell fraction (not recorded which). The source is a human donor who was either an allogeneic HSCT recipient or a stem cell or donor lymphocyte infusion donor (not recorded which). It is not recorded whose cells these are; they may come from a transplant donor.

This clonotype was picked up a small number of times. This chain uses TRBV4-1 with TRBJ2-1; the D gene is possibly TRBD1 (6 bases). The CDR3 runs 14 residues. The germline gives CDR1 MGHRA, CDR2 YSYEKL. Trimming took 3 bases from V and 4 from J, leaving 10 bases between them. The CDR3 bases are TGCGCCAGCAGCCACCAAACAGGGTACAATGAGCAGTTCTTC. The encoded protein is CASSHQTGYNEQFF.

V and J are TRBV6-6 and TRBJ2-3; maybe TRBD2 (5 bases). CDR1 is MNHNY and CDR2 is SVGAGI in the germline V gene (reference sequence). The CDR3 totals 12 residues. Trimming took off 6 bases at V and 2 bases at J, with 6 bases between the two ends. The CDR3, as DNA: TGTGCCAGCAGGGGAGCCACAGATACGCAGTATTTT. It encodes CASRGATDTQYF.

The V and J genes are TRBV7-2 and TRBJ1-2; 8 positions agree with TRBD1. Per germline, CDR1 SGHTA and CDR2 FQGNSA. This CDR3 has 15 amino acids. The V segment lost 4 bases and the J segment 4 bases; nucleotides outside the gene matches: 8. The CDR3 region has the DNA TGTGCCAGCAGCTCCCCCGACAGGGGTATCTATGGCTACACCTTC. It encodes CASSSPDRGIYGYTF.

The chain uses TRBV4-1 and TRBJ1-6, with TRBD1 identical over 9 bases. Germline V gives CDR1 MGHRA, CDR2 YSYEKL. The CDR3 consists of 15 residues. Trimming cost V 3 bases and J 9 bases; bases outside gene matches: 6. The CDR3 DNA is TGCGCCAGCAGCCACCTAAGACAGGGGGTTTCACCCCTCCACTTT. This translates into CASSHLRQGVSPLHF.